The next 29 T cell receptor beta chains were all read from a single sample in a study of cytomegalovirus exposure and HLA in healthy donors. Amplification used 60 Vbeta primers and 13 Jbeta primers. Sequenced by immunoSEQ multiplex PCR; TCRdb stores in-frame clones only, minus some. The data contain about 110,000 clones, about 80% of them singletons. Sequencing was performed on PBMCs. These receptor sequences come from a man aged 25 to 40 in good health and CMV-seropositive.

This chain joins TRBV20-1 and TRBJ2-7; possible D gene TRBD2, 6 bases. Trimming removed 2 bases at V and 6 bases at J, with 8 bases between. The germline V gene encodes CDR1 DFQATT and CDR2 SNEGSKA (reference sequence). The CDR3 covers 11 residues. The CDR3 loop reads CSARSGSEQYF. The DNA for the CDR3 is TGCAGTGCTAGATCCGGGAGCGAGCAGTACTTC.

CDR3 in DNA: TGTGCCTGGACTGGGGGGGGGAACACTGAAGCTTTCTTT. Its protein product is CAWTGGGNTEAFF. The gene calls are TRBV30 and TRBJ1-1; tentatively, D is TRBD1 (5 bases). The CDR3 spans 13 residues. V lost 4 bases, J lost 1 base, and 10 bases lay in between. The V gene's germline CDR1 is GTSNPN and CDR2 SVGIG (reference sequence).

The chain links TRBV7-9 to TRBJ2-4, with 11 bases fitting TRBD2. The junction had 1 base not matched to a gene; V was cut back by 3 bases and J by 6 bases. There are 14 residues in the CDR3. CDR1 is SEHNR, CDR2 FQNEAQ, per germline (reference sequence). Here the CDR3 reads CASSFGTSGNIQYF. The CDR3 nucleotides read TGTGCCAGCAGCTTTGGGACTAGCGGAAACATTCAGTACTTC.

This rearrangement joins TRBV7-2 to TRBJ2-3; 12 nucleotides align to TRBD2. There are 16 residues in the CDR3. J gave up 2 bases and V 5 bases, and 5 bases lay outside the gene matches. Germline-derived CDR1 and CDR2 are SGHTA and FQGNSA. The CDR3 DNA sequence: TGTGCCAGCAGCATTACTAGCGGGGGGTTCACAGATACGCAGTATTTT. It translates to CASSITSGGFTDTQYF.

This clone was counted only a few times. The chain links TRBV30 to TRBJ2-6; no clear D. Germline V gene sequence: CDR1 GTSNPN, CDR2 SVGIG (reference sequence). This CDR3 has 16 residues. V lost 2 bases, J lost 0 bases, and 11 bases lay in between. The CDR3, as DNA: TGTGCCTGGAGTCAAACAGCAGACTCTGGGGCCAACGTCCTGACTTTC. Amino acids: CAWSQTADSGANVLTF.

DNA of the CDR3: TGTGCCAGTAGTCCCGGGACAGTATTGAACACTGAAGCTTTCTTT. Residues: CASSPGTVLNTEAFF. The V gene is TRBV19, the J gene TRBJ1-1; the match to TRBD1 covers 7 bases. V lost 5 bases, J lost 0 bases, and 6 bases stayed unmatched. The CDR3 is 15 residues long. Germline CDR1 LNHDA, CDR2 SQIVND (reference sequence).

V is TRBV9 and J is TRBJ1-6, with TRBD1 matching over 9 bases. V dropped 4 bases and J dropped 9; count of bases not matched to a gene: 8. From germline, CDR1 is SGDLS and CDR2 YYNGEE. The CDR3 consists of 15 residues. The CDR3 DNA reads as TGTGCCAGCAGCCCGGGACAGGGAGGAGGTTCACCCCTCCACTTT. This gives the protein CASSPGQGGGSPLHF. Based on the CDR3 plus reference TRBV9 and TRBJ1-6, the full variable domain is DSGVTQTPKHLITATGQRVTLRCSPRSGDLSVYWYQQSLDQGLQFLIQYYNGEERAKGNILERFSAQQFPDLHSELNLSSLELGDSALYFCASSPGQGGGSPLHFGNGTRLTVT.

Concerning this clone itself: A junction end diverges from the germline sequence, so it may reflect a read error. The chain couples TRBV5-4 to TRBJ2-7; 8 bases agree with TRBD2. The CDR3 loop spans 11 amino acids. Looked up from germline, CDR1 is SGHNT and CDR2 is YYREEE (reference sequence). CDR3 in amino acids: CASTNRLATDF. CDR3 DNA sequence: TGTGCCAGCACCAATCGACTAGCGACTGACTTC.

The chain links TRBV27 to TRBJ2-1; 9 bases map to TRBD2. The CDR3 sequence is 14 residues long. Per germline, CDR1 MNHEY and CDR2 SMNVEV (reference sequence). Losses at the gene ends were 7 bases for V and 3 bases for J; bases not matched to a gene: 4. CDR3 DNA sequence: TGTGCCAGCACCCGACTAGCGGACTACAATGAGCAGTTCTTC. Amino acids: CASTRLADYNEQFF.

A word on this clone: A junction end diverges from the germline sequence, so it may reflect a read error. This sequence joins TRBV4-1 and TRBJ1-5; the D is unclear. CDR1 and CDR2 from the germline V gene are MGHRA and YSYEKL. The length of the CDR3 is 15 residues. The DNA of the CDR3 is TGCGCCAGCGGCCAAGGTACAGCTAGCAATCAGCCCCAGCATTTT. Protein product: CASGQGTASNQPQHF.

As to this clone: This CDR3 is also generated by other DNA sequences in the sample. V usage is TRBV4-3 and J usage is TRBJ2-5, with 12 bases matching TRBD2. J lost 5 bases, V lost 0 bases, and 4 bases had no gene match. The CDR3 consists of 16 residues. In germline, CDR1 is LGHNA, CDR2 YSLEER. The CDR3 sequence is CASSQEPSGGAETQYF. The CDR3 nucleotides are TGCGCCAGCAGCCAAGAACCTAGCGGGGGGGCTGAGACCCAGTACTTC.

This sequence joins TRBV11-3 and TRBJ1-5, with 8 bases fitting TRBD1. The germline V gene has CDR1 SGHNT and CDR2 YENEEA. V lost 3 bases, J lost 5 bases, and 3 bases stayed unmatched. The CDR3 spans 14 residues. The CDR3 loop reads CASSFTGGDQPQHF. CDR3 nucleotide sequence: TGTGCCAGCAGCTTCACAGGGGGAGATCAGCCCCAGCATTTT.

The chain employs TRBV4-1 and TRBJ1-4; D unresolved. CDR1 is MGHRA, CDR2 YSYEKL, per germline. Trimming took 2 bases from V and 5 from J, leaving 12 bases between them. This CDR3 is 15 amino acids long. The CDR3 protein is CASSQPRTSNEKLFF. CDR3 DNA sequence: TGCGCCAGCAGCCAACCACGGACTTCAAATGAAAAACTGTTTTTT.

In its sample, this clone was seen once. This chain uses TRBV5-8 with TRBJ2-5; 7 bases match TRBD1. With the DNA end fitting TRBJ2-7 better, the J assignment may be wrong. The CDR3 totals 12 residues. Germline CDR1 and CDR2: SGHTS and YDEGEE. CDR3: CAARTGPYEQYF. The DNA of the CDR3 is TGTGCCGCAAGGACAGGCCCCTACGAGCAGTACTTC.

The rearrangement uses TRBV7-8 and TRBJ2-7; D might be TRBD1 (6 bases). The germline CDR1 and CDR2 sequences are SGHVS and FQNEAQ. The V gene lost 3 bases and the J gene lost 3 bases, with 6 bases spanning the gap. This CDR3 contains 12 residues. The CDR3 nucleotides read TGTGCCAGCAGCTTGACAGGCTACGAGCAGTACTTC. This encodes CASSLTGYEQYF.

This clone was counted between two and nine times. CDR3 bases: TGTGCCAGCAGCCCCACGACGGGGGGTGCTTCACCCCTCCACTTT. Translated: CASSPTTGGASPLHF. V usage is TRBV6-5 and J usage is TRBJ1-6; possible D gene TRBD1, 5 bases. CDR1 MNHEY and CDR2 SVGAGI come from the germline V gene. V shed 6 bases and J shed 9 bases, with 18 bases lying between them. CDR3 length: 15 amino acids.

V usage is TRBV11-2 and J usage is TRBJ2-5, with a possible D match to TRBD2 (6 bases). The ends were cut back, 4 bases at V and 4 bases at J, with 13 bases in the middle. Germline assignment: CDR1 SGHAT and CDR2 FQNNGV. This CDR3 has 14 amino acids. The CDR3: CASSWGREVETQYF. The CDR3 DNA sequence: TGTGCCAGCAGCTGGGGCAGGGAGGTAGAGACCCAGTACTTC.

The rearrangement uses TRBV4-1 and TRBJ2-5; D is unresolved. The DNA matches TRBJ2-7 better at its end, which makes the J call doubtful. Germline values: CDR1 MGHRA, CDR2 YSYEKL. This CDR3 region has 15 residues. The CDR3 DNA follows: TGCGCCAGCAGCCAAGGACCGCCGGAGTCCTACGAGCAGTACTTC. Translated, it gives CASSQGPPESYEQYF.

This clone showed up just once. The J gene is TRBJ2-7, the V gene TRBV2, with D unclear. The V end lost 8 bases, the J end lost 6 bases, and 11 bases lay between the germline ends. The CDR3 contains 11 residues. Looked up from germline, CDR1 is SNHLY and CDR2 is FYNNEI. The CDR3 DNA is TGTGCCAGCCAGGCACCTTCCGAGCAGTACTTC. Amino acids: CASQAPSEQYF.

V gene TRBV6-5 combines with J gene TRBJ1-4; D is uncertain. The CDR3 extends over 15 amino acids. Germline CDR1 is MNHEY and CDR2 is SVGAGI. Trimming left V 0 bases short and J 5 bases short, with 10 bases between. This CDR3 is CASSYSMAGNEKLFF. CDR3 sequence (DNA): TGTGCCAGCAGTTACTCGATGGCAGGAAATGAAAAACTGTTTTTT.

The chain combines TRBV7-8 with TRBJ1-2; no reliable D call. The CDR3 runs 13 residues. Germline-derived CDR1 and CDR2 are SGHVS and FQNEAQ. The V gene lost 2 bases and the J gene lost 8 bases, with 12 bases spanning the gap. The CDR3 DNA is TGTGCCAGCAGCTTATTCCGGGTCGGAGGCTACACCTTC. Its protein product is CASSLFRVGGYTF.

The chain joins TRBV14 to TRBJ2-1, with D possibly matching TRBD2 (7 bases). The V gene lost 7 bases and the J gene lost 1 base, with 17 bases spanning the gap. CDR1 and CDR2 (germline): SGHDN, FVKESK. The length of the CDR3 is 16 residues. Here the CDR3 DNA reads TGTGCCAGCACTCCCTTGGGGGGGCCTTCCTACAATGAGCAGTTCTTC. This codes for CASTPLGGPSYNEQFF.

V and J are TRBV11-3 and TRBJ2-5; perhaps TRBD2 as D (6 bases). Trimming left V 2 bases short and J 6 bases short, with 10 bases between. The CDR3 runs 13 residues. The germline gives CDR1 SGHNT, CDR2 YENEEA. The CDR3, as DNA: TGTGCCAGCAGCTTAACGGGGGAAAAGACCCAGTACTTC. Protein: CASSLTGEKTQYF.

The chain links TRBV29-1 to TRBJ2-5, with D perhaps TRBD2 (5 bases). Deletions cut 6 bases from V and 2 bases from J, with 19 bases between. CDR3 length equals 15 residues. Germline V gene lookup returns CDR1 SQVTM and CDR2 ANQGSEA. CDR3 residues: CSVGPRGNKQETQYF. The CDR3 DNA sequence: TGCAGCGTAGGTCCTAGAGGGAACAAGCAAGAGACCCAGTACTTC.

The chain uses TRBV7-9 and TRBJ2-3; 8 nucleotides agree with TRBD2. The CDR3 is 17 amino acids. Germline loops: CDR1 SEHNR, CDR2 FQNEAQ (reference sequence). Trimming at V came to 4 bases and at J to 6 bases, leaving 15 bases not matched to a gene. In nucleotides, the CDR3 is TGTGCCAGCAGCTCTTCCTCCGCCGGGACTAGTAGTGATACGCAGTATTTT. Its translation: CASSSSSAGTSSDTQYF.

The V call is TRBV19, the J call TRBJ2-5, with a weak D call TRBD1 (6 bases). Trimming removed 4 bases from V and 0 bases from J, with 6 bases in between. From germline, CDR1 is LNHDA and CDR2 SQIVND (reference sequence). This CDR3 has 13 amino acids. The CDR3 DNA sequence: TGTGCCAGTAGTAAGGGGGACCAAGAGACCCAGTACTTC. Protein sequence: CASSKGDQETQYF.

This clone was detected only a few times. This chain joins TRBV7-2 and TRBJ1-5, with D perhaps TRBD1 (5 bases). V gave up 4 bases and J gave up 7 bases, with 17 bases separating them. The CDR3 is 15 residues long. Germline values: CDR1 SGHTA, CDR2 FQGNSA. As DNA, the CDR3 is TGTGCCAGCAGCTCTTATCTGGTCGGGGGGCAGCCCCAGCATTTT. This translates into CASSSYLVGGQPQHF.

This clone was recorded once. The CDR3 here is CALQGSGDTEAFF. CDR3 sequence (DNA): TGTGCCCTACAGGGATCAGGGGACACTGAAGCTTTCTTT. The genes are TRBV30 and TRBJ1-1; maybe TRBD1 (6 bases). Trimming left V 8 bases short and J 3 bases short, with 16 bases between. The CDR3 loop spans 13 amino acids. Looked up from germline, CDR1 is GTSNPN and CDR2 is SVGIG (reference sequence).

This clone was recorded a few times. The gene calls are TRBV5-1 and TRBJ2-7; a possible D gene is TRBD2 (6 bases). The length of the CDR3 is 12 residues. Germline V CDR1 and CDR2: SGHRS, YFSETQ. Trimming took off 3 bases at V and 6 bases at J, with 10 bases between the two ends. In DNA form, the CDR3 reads TGCGCCAGCAGCTATGGGGGGTTCGAGCAGTACTTC. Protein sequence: CASSYGGFEQYF.